One and the same sample provided the 15 T cell receptor beta chains below, sequenced in a study of technical replicates of blood from a handful of donors. Generated by immunoSEQ multiplex PCR, the TCRdb table keeps only in-frame clones and is missing some. Here the sample spans tens of thousands of clones, 95% to 98% being singletons. The specimen sequenced was T cells isolated from PBMCs. These receptors all stem from a human donor in good health.

J is TRBJ2-3 and V is TRBV27; D might be TRBD2 (5 bases). Trimming stripped 10 bases from V and 2 bases from J, with 10 bases between. This CDR3 contains 12 residues. The germline CDR1 and CDR2 sequences are MNHEY and SMNVEV (reference sequence). This CDR3 is CATRTHTDTQYF. The DNA of the CDR3 is TGTGCCACGAGGACTCACACAGATACGCAGTATTTT.

This rearrangement joins TRBV5-1 to TRBJ1-2; 7 bases agree with TRBD1. Germline CDR1 and CDR2: SGHRS and YFSETQ. V shed 5 bases and J 4 bases; nucleotides not matched to a gene: 11. This CDR3 is built from 15 residues. The CDR3 here is CASRPTDRASYGYTF. CDR3 coding DNA: TGCGCCAGCAGACCTACCGACAGGGCTTCCTATGGCTACACCTTC. Variable domain in full (rest from reference TRBV5-1 and TRBJ1-2): KAGVTQTPRYLIKTRGQQVTLSCSPISGHRSVSWYQQTPGQGLQFLFEYFSETQRNKGNFPGRFSGRQFSNSRSEMNVSTLELGDSALYLCASRPTDRASYGYTFGSGTRLTVV.

The rearrangement uses TRBV11-3 and TRBJ1-4; D ambiguous. The V end was cut by 5 bases, the J end by 8 bases, with 12 bases between. This CDR3 contains 13 residues. CDR1 and CDR2 (germline): SGHNT, YENEEA. This CDR3 reads CASSPSLGEKLFF. CDR3 nucleotide sequence: TGTGCCAGCAGCCCTAGCTTGGGGGAAAAACTGTTTTTT.

The chain links TRBV6-5 to TRBJ1-1; no reliable D call. Germline V gene data show CDR1 as MNHEY and CDR2 as SVGAGI. V was cut by 0 bases and J by 1 base, with 6 bases left in between. CDR3 length equals 14 residues. CDR3 sequence: CASSYSAENTEAFF. CDR3 coding DNA: TGTGCCAGCAGTTACTCTGCAGAGAACACTGAAGCTTTCTTT.

This sequence joins TRBV5-6 and TRBJ2-1, with D possibly TRBD1 on 5 matching bases. The CDR3 extends over 13 amino acids. V shed 0 bases and J shed 8 bases, with 9 bases lying between them. From germline, CDR1 is SGHDT and CDR2 YYEEEE. The CDR3 is CASSLDKGYEQFF. For the CDR3, the DNA is TGTGCCAGCAGCTTGGATAAGGGGTATGAGCAGTTCTTC.

The CDR3 reads CASTIGADANTGELFF. CDR3 sequence (DNA): TGTGCCAGTACAATAGGGGCGGACGCGAACACCGGGGAGCTGTTTTTT. The rearrangement joins TRBV19 to TRBJ2-2; D might be TRBD1 (5 bases). Germline-derived CDR1 and CDR2 are LNHDA and SQIVND (reference sequence). The CDR3 is 16 amino acids. V lost 7 bases, J lost 0 bases, and 15 bases lay in between.

The gene calls are TRBV7-9 and TRBJ2-3; D is ambiguous. CDR3 length: 13 residues. Per germline, CDR1 SEHNR and CDR2 FQNEAQ (reference sequence). V was cut by 5 bases and J by 6 bases, with 12 bases left in between. CDR3 residues: CASSPSWRDTQYF. The CDR3 bases are TGTGCCAGCAGCCCCTCGTGGCGGGATACGCAGTATTTT.

This clone was counted a few times. V usage is TRBV6-5 and J usage is TRBJ1-1; unclear D gene. V shed 6 bases and J shed 8 bases, with 10 bases lying between them. The CDR3 covers 11 residues. Per the germline V gene, CDR1 is MNHEY and CDR2 is SVGAGI. Here the CDR3 DNA reads TGTGCCAGCAGACAAGGAGGCGAAGCTTTCTTT. Protein sequence: CASRQGGEAFF.

The chain couples TRBV10-1 to TRBJ2-1, with D maybe TRBD2 (5 bases). The CDR3 consists of 14 residues. Germline-derived CDR1 and CDR2 are WNHNN and SYGVQD (reference sequence). The V gene lost 9 bases and the J gene lost 10 bases, with 22 bases spanning the gap. The CDR3 DNA follows: TGCGCCAGTCGAATAACTAGTATTATTTGGGAGCAGTTCTTC. It specifies CASRITSIIWEQFF.

The V gene is TRBV10-3, the J gene TRBJ1-3; 7 bases match TRBD1. J was trimmed by 0 bases and V by 11 bases; bases with no gene match: 13. The CDR3 consists of 16 residues. CDR1 and CDR2 (germline): ENHRY, SYGVKD. The CDR3 DNA follows: TGTGCCGGAGCAGGGGGGTTCTCACTCTCTGGAAACACCATATATTTT. Its translation is CAGAGGFSLSGNTIYF.

The chain has TRBV7-2 and TRBJ2-7; the D is unclear. The CDR3 is 12 residues long. The V and J ends lost 5 bases and 3 bases respectively, with 8 bases between them. CDR1 is SGHTA, CDR2 FQGNSA, per germline. DNA for the CDR3: TGTGCCAGCAGCCTATACGACTACGAGCAGTACTTC. Its translation: CASSLYDYEQYF.

The rearrangement uses TRBV9 and TRBJ1-4; D ambiguous. Germline assignment: CDR1 SGDLS and CDR2 YYNGEE. The CDR3 spans 11 residues. The ends were cut back, 3 bases at V and 7 bases at J, with 4 bases in the middle. The CDR3, as DNA: TGTGCCAGCAGCGGAGGTGAAAAACTGTTTTTT. This sequence encodes CASSGGEKLFF.

This chain connects TRBV7-2 to TRBJ1-3; no definite D call. The CDR3 covers 16 residues. Looked up from germline, CDR1 is SGHTA and CDR2 is FQGNSA. V lost 1 base, J lost 0 bases, and 10 bases lay in between. The CDR3 nucleotides are TGTGCCAGCAGCTTAGAATCCACAGTCTCTGGAAACACCATATATTTT. This codes for CASSLESTVSGNTIYF.

J is TRBJ2-1 and V is TRBV19, with TRBD2 identical over 8 bases. With V trimmed by 6 bases and J by 10 bases, 11 bases remained unmatched. Germline-derived CDR1 and CDR2 are LNHDA and SQIVND (reference sequence). The CDR3 length is 14 residues. The CDR3 coding sequence is TGTGCCAGTAGCACCTTACTAGCGGCTAACGAGCAGTTCTTC. This translates into CASSTLLAANEQFF.

The V gene is TRBV11-2, the J gene TRBJ1-1; 9 bases fit TRBD1. The CDR3 has 15 amino acids. V lost 5 bases to trimming and J lost 0 bases; unmatched junction nucleotides: 4. Germline-derived CDR1 and CDR2 are SGHAT and FQNNGV. CDR3 bases: TGTGCCAGCAGCCTGACAGGGGGGATGAACACTGAAGCTTTCTTT. It specifies CASSLTGGMNTEAFF.